This T cell receptor (beta chain) came from a study of shared clonotypes between healthy human individuals. Germline lookup yields CDR1 SGHRS and CDR2 YFSETQ. V lost 6 bases to trimming and J lost 0 bases; unmatched junction nucleotides: 10. CDR3 length equals 19 residues. The run depth of the assay was deep. TCRdb's table, derived via immunoSEQ multiplex PCR, lists solely in-frame clones and lacks some. The table has hundreds of thousands of clones, less than 96% seen once. This sequence was found in a woman aged 25 to 39 in good health. The rearrangement uses TRBV5-1 and TRBJ2-6, with TRBD1 matching 12 bases. Sequences were obtained from naive CD4+ T cells sorted from blood. Documented subset: CD45RA+ positively selected. The CDR3 DNA follows: TGCGCCAGCACCATCCTCCGGGACAGGGGGCCCTCTGGGGCCAACGTCCTGACTTTC. Protein sequence: CASTILRDRGPSGANVLTF. The variable domain in full, with the rest retrieved from reference TRBV5-1 and TRBJ2-6, is KAGVTQTPRYLIKTRGQQVTLSCSPISGHRSVSWYQQTPGQGLQFLFEYFSETQRNKGNFPGRFSGRQFSNSRSEMNVSTLELGDSALYLCASTILRDRGPSGANVLTFGAGSRLTVL.